Listed below are T cell receptor beta chains from one sample, sequenced in a study of blood T cell repertoires in COVID-19. Assay: immunoSEQ multiplex PCR; the TCRdb copy retains only in-frame clones and omits some. The sample shows 150,000 to 200,000 clones, roughly 85% of them seen only once. The sequenced material came from PBMCs or T cells enriched from blood (not recorded which). The receptor set was obtained from a young woman who had recovered from COVID-19. Each CDR3 is given with its conserved first and last residue. Each record gives: V gene, CDR3 protein.

TRBV29-1	CSVFGREVTEQFF
TRBV2	CASSANSDSYEQFF
TRBV10-1	CASSVSAGGQETQYF
TRBV7-9	CASSDRFNYEQYF
TRBV19	CASSPDGGDTYNSPLHF
TRBV5-1	CASSLRTAGEGKVSNEQFF
TRBV11-1	CASSSGTNRGYTF
TRBV10-3	CAISESSGEITDTQYF
TRBV18	CASSPNRGRELFF
TRBV5-8	CASSSSGGHNEQFF
TRBV2	CASSESTSGRGELFF
TRBV9	CASSVGGNNEKLFF
TRBV29-1	CSAGDRANYGYTF
TRBV3-1/TRBV3-2	CASEGVGETQYF
TRBV21-1	CASSTELWQGSSGANVLTF
TRBV5-6	CASSPQTGTFYNSPLHF
TRBV12-3/TRBV12-4	CASSRGVEQYF
TRBV2	CASSEGLYIGTQYF
TRBV24-1	CATSEGRGVNTEAFF
TRBV28	CASSLALSGNGYTF
TRBV7-9	CASSLAVAAEHEQFF
TRBV27	CATGRGRGEKLFF
TRBV4-1	CASMLDRGIGSPLHF
TRBV10-3	CAISGGDEQFF
TRBV11-2	CASSRETGSLEQYF
TRBV10-3	CAISVSGIPYEQYF
TRBV30	CAWSVGGAYEQYF
TRBV19	CASTEQGRLFF
TRBV3-1/TRBV3-2	CASSQGLSGNYEQYF
TRBV20-1	CSASPLFGEQYF
TRBV27	CASSLSTYEQYF
TRBV6-5	CASSSNRETQYF
TRBV11-2	CASSFGLADYNEQFF
TRBV29-1	CSVEDNDRASDGYTF
TRBV28	CASSRGHETQYF
TRBV27	CASSLWLALGNEQFF
TRBV29-1	CSVEGQGYTDTQYF
TRBV6-5	CASSGQVGDYGYTF
TRBV6-1	CASSDRTGNEKLFF
TRBV2	CASSLDSFMNTEAFF
TRBV12-3/TRBV12-4	CASRLGAGDEQYF
TRBV7-9	CASNPVNYGYTF
TRBV3-1/TRBV3-2	CASSQGGQDRRGYTF
TRBV10-1	CASSEVSSGNTIYF
TRBV4-3	CASSQGTGGGKLFF